The entry below describes one T cell receptor beta chain. The antigen remains unidentified. Unique molecular identifiers were built into the TCR beta cDNA libraries. One entry per CDR3 protein, called by TCRdb with MiXCR from the PCR reads. Among about 770,000 distinct CDR3 sequences, around 45% were seen once, and the ten largest hold 4.9%. The data belong to a study of post-analysis software for immune sequencing data. Notes on the study in general: Patients had higher frequencies than controls of a few TRBV segments, including TRBV5-6, TRBV5-1 and TRBV20-1. Normalized Chao1 diversity in multiple sclerosis patients fell significantly below that of controls. F-measure co-clustering was strong for batch-matched samples.

V shed 6 bases, J shed 3 bases, and the junction held 4 bases outside the gene matches. Germline CDR1 reads KGHDR; CDR2 reads SFDVKD. This CDR3 spans 14 amino acids. The chain employs TRBV24-1 and TRBJ2-1; 7 nucleotides agree with TRBD2. The origin of this receptor is a girl aged 5-17 years with multiple sclerosis. What was sequenced was blood. The CDR3 nucleotides read TGTGCCACCAGTTCGGCGGGAGACTACAATGAGCAGTTCTTC. It encodes CATSSAGDYNEQFF.